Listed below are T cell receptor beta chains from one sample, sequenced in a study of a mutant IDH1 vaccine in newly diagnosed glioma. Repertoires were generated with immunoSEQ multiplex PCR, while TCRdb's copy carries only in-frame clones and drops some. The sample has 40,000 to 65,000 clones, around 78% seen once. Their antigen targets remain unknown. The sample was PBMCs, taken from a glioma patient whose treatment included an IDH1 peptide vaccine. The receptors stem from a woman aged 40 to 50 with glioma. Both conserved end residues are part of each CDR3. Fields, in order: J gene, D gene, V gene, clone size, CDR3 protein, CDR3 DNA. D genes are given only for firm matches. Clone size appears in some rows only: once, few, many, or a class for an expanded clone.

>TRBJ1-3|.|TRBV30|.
CAWTIRAISGNTIYF
TGTGCCTGGACCATACGGGCGATCTCTGGAAACACCATATATTTT
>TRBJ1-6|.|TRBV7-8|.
CASRELSSYNSPLHF
TGTGCCAGCAGAGAATTGAGCTCCTATAATTCACCCCTCCACTTT
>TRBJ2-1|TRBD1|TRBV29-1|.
CSDHAGQAYNEQFF
TGCAGCGACCACGCGGGACAGGCTTACAATGAGCAGTTCTTC
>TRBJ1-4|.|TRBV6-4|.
CASSERESGEKLFF
TGTGCCAGCAGTGAAAGGGAATCCGGTGAAAAACTGTTTTTT
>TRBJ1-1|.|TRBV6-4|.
CASRKEEGRLDTEAFF
TGTGCCAGCAGGAAGGAAGAGGGACGTCTGGACACTGAAGCTTTCTTT
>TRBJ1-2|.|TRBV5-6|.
CASSSPSWKGHGYTF
TGTGCCAGCAGCTCACCGAGTTGGAAGGGACATGGCTACACCTTC
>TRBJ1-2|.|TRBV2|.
CASSDSHSTSNYGYTF
TGTGCCAGCAGTGATTCGCACAGTACTTCTAACTATGGCTACACCTTC
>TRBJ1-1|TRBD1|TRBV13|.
CASSINRGPFRAFF
TGTGCCAGCAGCATCAACAGGGGACCGTTTCGGGCTTTCTTT
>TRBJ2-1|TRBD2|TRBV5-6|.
CASSFGLAGGWDEQFF
TGTGCCAGCAGCTTTGGGCTAGCGGGGGGGTGGGATGAGCAGTTCTTC
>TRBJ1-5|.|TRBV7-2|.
CASSQTIGQPQHF
TGTGCCAGCAGCCAGACAATTGGTCAGCCCCAGCATTTT
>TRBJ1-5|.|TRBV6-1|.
CASSEQGRNQPQHF
TGTGCCAGCAGTGAACAGGGGCGGAATCAGCCCCAGCATTTT
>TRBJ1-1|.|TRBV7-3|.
CASSLDGTGSEAFF
TGTGCCAGCAGCTTAGATGGGACGGGGAGTGAAGCTTTCTTT
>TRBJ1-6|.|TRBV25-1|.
CASSNRDSNSPLHF
TGTGCCAGCAGCAACAGGGACTCTAATTCACCCCTCCACTTT
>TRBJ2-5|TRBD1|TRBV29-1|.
CSAGTVFEQETQYF
TGCAGCGCCGGGACAGTTTTTGAACAAGAGACCCAGTACTTC
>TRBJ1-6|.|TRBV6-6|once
CAVSGPRASPLHF
TGTGCCGTGTCCGGGCCCAGGGCGTCACCCCTCCACTTT
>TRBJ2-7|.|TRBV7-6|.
CASSHGTPAGEQYF
TGTGCCAGCAGCCACGGGACTCCGGCGGGCGAGCAGTACTTC
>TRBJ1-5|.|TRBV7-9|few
CASSFSQSNQPQHF
TGTGCCAGCAGCTTCTCCCAGTCCAATCAGCCCCAGCATTTT
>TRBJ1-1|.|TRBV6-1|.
CASSLGRTEAFF
TGTGCCAGCAGTCTAGGCCGGACTGAAGCTTTCTTT
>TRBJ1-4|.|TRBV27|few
CASSYGQRTNEKLFF
TGTGCCAGCAGTTACGGACAAAGAACTAATGAAAAACTGTTTTTT
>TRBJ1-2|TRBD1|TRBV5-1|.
CASSPDRDRASYTF
TGCGCCAGCAGCCCTGACCGGGACAGGGCTAGCTACACCTTC
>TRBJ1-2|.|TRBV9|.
CASSSRRGANYGYTF
TGTGCCAGCAGTTCTAGACGCGGGGCTAACTATGGCTACACCTTC
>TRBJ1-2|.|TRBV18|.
CASSPRQGTGYTF
TGTGCCAGCTCACCACGTCAGGGAACTGGCTACACCTTC
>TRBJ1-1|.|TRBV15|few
CATISHREAFF
TGTGCCACGATTTCCCACCGTGAAGCTTTCTTT
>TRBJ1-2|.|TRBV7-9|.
CASSFLVGPNYGYTF
TGTGCCAGCAGCTTTCTTGTGGGGCCCAACTATGGCTACACCTTC
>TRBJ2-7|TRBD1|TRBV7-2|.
CASSTGTGTLEQYF
TGTGCCAGCAGCACCGGGACAGGGACCCTCGAGCAGTACTTC
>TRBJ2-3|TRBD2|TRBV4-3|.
CATRLAGIGDTQYF
TGCGCCACCAGACTAGCGGGAATCGGGGATACGCAGTATTTT
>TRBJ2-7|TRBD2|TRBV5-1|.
CASSLDIGGVSSYEQYF
TGCGCCAGCAGCTTGGATATCGGGGGGGTTTCCTCCTACGAGCAGTACTTC
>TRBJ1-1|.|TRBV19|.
CASSTLKTVMNTEAFF
TGTGCCAGTAGTACCCTTAAGACAGTGATGAACACTGAAGCTTTCTTT
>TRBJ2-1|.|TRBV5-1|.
CASSLQEYNEQFF
TGCGCCAGCAGCTTACAGGAATACAATGAGCAGTTCTTC
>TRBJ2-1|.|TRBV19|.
CASSRSNEQFF
TGTGCCAGTAGTAGGTCCAATGAGCAGTTCTTC
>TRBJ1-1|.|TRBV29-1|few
CSVDPGADNTEAFF
TGCAGCGTCGATCCTGGGGCCGACAACACTGAAGCTTTCTTT
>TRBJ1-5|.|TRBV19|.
CASSIVWRGPSNQPQHF
TGTGCCAGTAGTATAGTATGGCGGGGGCCTAGTAATCAGCCCCAGCATTTT
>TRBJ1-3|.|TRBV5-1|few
CASSLGGSGNTIYF
TGCGCCAGCAGCTTGGGGGGATCTGGAAACACCATATATTTT
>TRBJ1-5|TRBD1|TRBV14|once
CASSQGGTGLNQPQHF
TGTGCCAGCAGCCAAGGTGGGACAGGCCTCAATCAGCCCCAGCATTTT
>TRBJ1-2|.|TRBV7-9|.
CASGSLVGSGNGYTF
TGTGCCAGCGGCTCCTTGGTGGGGAGCGGGAATGGCTACACCTTC